Detailed here is one T cell receptor (beta chain). Its antigen is not known. The data stem from a study of metastatic and nonmetastatic thyroid tumors. Overall study context: From malignant and benign thyroid patients, repertoires in blood and in tumor or nodule tissue were compared. Findings and limits, study-wide: Malignant thyroid tumors reportedly had TCR beta diversity that was significantly higher than in benign nodules, in blood and tumor.

In germline, CDR1 is WSHSY, CDR2 SAAADI. The CDR3 has 13 amino acids. V was pared by 7 bases and J by 4 bases, with 11 bases between. Under the authors' procedure: A papillary thyroid cancer distant-metastasis classifier was built from CDR3 differences across clinicopathological groups. TCRdb recomputed clones from the PCR reads via MiXCR. What appears here as the V and J calls and clone size reflects TCRdb's work, not the paper's. The sample lists roughly 10,000 clones, 25% to 40% seen once, with 4.8% in the top ten. Prior to thyroid surgery, none of the patients had received any treatment. The chain employs TRBV10-2 and TRBJ1-5, with TRBD1 as a possible D gene (6 bases). Sequenced: tumor tissue. This receptor was taken from a female donor with papillary thyroid cancer or a benign thyroid nodule (not recorded which). Some clones in this sample may be carry-over from other donors' samples. CDR3 in DNA: TGCGCCAGCACCCAGGGGAGTAATCAGCCCCAGCATTTT. Translated, it gives CASTQGSNQPQHF.